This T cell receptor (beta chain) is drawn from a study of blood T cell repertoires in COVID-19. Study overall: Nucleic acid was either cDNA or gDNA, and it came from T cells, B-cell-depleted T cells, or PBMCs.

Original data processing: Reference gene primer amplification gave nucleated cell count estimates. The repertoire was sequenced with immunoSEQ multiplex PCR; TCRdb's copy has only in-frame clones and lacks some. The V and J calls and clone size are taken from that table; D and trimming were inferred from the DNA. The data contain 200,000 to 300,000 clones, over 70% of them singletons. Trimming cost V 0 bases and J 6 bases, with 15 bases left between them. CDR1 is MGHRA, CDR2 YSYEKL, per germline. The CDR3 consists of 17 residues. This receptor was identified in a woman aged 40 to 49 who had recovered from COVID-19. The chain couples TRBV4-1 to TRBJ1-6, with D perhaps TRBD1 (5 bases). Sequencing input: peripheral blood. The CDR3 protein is CASSQEGPTGPNSPLHF. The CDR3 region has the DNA TGCGCCAGCAGCCAAGAGGGCCCCACAGGTCCTAATTCACCCCTCCACTTT.